This TCR beta chain was sequenced during a study of blood T cell repertoires in COVID-19. Across the whole study: Acute and convalescent COVID-19 specimens originated in the United States, Italy and Spain. PBMCs, B-cell-depleted T cells, or T cells were the source of the cDNA or gDNA that made up the material.

V was trimmed by 5 bases and J by 3 bases, leaving 8 bases between them. The CDR3 loop spans 13 amino acids. Authors' analysis steps: Nucleated cell number was recorded as an estimate derived from reference gene primer amplification. Data came from immunoSEQ multiplex PCR; TCRdb stores just in-frame clones and leaves some out. That table supplies the V and J calls and clone size; D and trimming were determined from the DNA. The data show 150,000 to 200,000 clones, roughly nine tenths seen once. The specimen sequenced was peripheral blood. The receptor was isolated from a man between 65 and 85 years old with active or convalescent COVID-19. V gene TRBV12-3 or TRBV12-4 combines with J gene TRBJ1-5; the D gene is possibly TRBD1 (6 bases). The chain's CDR3 is CASSVGANQPQHF. CDR3 nucleotides: TGTGCCAGCAGTGTGGGGGCCAATCAGCCCCAGCATTTT.